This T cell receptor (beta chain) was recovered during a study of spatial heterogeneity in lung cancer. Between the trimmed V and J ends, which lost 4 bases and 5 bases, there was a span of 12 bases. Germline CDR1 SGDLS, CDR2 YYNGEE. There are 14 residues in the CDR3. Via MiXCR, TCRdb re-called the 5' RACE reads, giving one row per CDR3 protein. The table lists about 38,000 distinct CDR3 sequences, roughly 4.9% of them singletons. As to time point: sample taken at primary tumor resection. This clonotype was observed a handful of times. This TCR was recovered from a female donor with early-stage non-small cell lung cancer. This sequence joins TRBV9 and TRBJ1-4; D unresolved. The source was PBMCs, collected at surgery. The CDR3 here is CASSPRIGNEKLFF. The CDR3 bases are TGTGCCAGCAGCCCTCGAATAGGGAATGAAAAACTGTTTTTT.